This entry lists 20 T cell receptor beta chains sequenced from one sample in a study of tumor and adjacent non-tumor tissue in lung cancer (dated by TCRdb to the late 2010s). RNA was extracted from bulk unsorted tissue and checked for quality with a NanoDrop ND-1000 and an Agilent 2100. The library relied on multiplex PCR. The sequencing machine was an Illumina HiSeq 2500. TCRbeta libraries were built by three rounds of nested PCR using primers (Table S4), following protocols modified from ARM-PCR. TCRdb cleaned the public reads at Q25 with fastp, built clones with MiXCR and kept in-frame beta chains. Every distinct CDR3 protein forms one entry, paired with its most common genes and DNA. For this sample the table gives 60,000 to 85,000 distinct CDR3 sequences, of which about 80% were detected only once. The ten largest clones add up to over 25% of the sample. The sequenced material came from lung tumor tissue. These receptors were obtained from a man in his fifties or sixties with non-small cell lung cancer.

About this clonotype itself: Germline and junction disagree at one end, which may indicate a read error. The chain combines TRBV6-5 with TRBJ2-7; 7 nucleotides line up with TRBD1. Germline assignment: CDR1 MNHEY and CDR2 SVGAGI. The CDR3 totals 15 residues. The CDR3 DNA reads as TGTGCCAGCTGTTACGAGGCTGGACAGGTTTACGTGCAGTACTTC. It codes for CASCYEAGQVYVQYF.

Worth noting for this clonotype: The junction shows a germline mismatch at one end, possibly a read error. The CDR3 nucleotides are TGCAGTGCGGAGACTAGCGGGAGTTCGAATGAACAGATCTTC. It encodes CSAETSGSSNEQIF. The chain joins TRBV20-1 to TRBJ2-1, with TRBD2 matching over 12 bases. The CDR3 loop spans 14 amino acids. CDR1 is DFQATT and CDR2 is SNEGSKA in the germline V gene (reference sequence).

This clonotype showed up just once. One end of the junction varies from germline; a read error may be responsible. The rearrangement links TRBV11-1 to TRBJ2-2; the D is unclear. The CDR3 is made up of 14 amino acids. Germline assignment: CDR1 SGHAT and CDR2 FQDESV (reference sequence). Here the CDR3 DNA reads TGCGCCAGCAGCTATACCAGTGCCTCCGGGGAGCTGTTTTTT. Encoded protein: CASSYTSASGELFF.

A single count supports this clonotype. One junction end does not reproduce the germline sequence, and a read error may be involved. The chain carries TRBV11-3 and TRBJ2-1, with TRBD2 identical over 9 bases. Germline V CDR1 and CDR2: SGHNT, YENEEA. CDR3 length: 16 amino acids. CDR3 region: CPSSSVTSGTYNEQFF. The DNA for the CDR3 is TGTCCCAGCAGCTCCGTGACTAGCGGTACATACAATGAGCAGTTCTTC.

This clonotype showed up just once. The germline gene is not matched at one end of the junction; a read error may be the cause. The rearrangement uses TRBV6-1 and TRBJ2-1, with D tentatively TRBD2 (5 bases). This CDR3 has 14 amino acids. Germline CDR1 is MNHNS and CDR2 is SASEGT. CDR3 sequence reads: CASSERGRGEEQFF. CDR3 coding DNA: TGTGCCAGTAGTGAGCGCGGGCGCGGCGAAGAGCAGTTCTTC.

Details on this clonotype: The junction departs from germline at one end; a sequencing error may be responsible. The CDR3 spells CASTYRDRINDYGYTF. CDR3 DNA: TGTGCCAGCACCTACCGGGACAGAATAAACGACTATGGTTACACCTTC. The chain links TRBV6-2 or TRBV6-3 to TRBJ1-2; 7 positions match TRBD1. CDR1 is MNHEY and CDR2 is SVGEGT in the germline V gene. CDR3 length equals 16 residues.

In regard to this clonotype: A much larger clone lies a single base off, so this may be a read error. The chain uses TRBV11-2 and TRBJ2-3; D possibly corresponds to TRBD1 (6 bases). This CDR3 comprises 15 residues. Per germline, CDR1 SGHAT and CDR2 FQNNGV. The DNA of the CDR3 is TGTACCAGCAGCTTAGGGGGTCGGAGTGGAGATACGCAGTATTTT. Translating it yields CTSSLGGRSGDTQYF.

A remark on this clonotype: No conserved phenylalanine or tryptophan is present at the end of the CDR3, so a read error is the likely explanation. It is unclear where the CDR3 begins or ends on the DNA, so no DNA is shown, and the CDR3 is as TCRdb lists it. The CDR3 reads CASSESEGEGNEHFL. The gene calls are TRBV10-2 and TRBJ2-1; TRBD2 is taken as the D call from the table, unchecked against the DNA. The CDR3 has 15 amino acids, counting both end residues. The V gene's germline CDR1 is WSHSY and CDR2 SAAADI.

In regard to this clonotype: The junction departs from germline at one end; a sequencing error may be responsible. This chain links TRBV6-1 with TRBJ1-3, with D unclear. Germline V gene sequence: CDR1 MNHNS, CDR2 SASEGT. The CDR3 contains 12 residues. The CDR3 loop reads CANTTSGNNIYF. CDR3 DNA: TGTGCCAACACTACCTCTGGAAACAACATATATTTT.

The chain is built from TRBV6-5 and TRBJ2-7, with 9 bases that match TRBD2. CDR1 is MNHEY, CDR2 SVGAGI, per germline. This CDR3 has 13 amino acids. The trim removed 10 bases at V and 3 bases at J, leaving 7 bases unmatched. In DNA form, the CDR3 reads TGTGCCAACATCCAGACTAGCGGCTACGAGCAGTACTTC. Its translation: CANIQTSGYEQYF.

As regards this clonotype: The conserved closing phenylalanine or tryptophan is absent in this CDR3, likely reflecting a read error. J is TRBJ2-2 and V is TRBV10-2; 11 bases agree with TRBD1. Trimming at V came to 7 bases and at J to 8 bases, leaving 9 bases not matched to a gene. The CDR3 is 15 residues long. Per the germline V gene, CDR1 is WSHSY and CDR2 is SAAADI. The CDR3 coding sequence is TGCGCCAGCATCCCCGGACAGGGGGCGAAGGGGGAGCTGTTTTAT. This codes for CASIPGQGAKGELFY.

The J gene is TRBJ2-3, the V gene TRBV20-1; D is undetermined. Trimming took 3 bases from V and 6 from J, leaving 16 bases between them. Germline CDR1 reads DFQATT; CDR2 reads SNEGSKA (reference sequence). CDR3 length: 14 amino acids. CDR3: CSARVRVWADTQYF. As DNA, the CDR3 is TGCAGTGCTAGGGTTAGGGTGTGGGCCGATACGCAGTATTTT.

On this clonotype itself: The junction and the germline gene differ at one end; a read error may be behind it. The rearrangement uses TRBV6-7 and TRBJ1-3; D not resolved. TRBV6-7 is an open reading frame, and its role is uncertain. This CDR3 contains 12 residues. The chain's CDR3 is CVSRLGRNTIYF. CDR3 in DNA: TGTGTCAGCAGACTGGGCCGGAACACCATATATTTT.

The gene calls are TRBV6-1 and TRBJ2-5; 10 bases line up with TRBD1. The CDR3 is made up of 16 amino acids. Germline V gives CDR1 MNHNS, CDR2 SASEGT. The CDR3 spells CATRPSGTGAWETQYF. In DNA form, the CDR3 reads TGTGCTACCCGACCTTCCGGGACAGGGGCGTGGGAGACCCAGTACTTC.

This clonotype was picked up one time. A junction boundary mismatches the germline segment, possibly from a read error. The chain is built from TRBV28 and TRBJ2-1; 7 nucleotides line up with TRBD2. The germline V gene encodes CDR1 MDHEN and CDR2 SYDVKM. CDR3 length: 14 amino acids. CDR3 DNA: TGTGTCAGCAGTCCTAGCGGTACCTACAATGAGCGGTTCTTC. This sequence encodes CVSSPSGTYNERFF.

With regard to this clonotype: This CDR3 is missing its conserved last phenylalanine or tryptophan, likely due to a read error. CDR3 sequence (DNA): TGCAGCACAGCCGGGACGGAGAACACTGAAGCTTTCCTT. Translation gives CSTAGTENTEAFL. The rearrangement joins TRBV29-1 to TRBJ1-1; TRBD1 might be the D (5 bases). CDR1 is SQVTM and CDR2 is ANQGSEA in the germline V gene. This CDR3 region has 13 residues. Trimming pared 8 bases from V and 1 base from J, leaving 14 bases between.

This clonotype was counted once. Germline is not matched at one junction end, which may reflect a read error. CDR3 nucleotides: TGCTGTGCTAGAGGTGGACTAGCGGGGACGTGGTGTGAGCAGTTCTTC. It translates to CCARGGLAGTWCEQFF. The rearrangement links TRBV20-1 to TRBJ2-1; the match to TRBD2 covers 12 bases. The germline gives CDR1 DFQATT, CDR2 SNEGSKA (reference sequence). There are 16 residues in the CDR3.

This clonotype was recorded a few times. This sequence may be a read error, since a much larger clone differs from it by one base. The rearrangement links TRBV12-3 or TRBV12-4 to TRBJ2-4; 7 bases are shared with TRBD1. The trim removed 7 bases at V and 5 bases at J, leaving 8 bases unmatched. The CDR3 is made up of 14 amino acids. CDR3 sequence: CASTRRGGQNIQYF. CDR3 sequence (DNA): TGTGCCAGCACCCGGAGAGGGGGCCAAAACATTCAGTACTTC.

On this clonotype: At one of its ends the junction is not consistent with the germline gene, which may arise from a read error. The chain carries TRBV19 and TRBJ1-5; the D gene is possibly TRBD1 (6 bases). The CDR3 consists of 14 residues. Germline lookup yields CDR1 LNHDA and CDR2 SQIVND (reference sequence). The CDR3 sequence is CASSPQGPGQAQHF. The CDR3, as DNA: TGTGCCAGTAGTCCTCAGGGGCCAGGTCAGGCCCAGCATTTT.

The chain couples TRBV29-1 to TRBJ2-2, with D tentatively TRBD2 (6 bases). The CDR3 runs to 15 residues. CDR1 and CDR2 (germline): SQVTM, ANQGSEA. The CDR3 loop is CSVLNGGGNTGELFF. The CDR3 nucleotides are TGCAGTGTTCTGAACGGGGGAGGGAACACCGGGGAGCTGTTTTTT.